This TCR beta chain was sequenced for a study of CD8+ T cells in alopecia areata. Extracted RNA was reverse transcribed into cDNA, the sequencing template. Clones were read by immunoSEQ multiplex PCR, and TCRdb kept only the in-frame ones, dropping some. The data show 150,000 or so clones, over 45% seen once. Researchers took lesional scalp punch biopsies and peripheral blood from people who were alopecia areata patients. Trimming cost V 2 bases and J 6 bases, with 14 bases left between them. The CDR3 totals 15 residues. Germline assignment: CDR1 MDHEN and CDR2 SYDVKM. The sequenced material came from CD4+ T cells sorted from blood. The receptor was derived from a human donor with alopecia areata. The J gene is TRBJ2-1, the V gene TRBV28; D perhaps matches TRBD1 (5 bases). DNA of the CDR3: TGTGCCAGCAGTTTAATTGACAGAGGAGTCAATGAGCAGTTCTTC. This sequence encodes CASSLIDRGVNEQFF.